Each of the 9 T cell receptor beta chains below was sequenced from the same sample in a study of blood T cells in healthy people across ages (dated by TCRdb to 2015 to 2017). Libraries were built with 5' RACE. The run used an Illumina HiSeq 2500. The second PCR ran for about 7 to 11 cycles and used a J-beta primer mix along with a sample-barcoded 5' primer. TCRdb trimmed the raw reads at Q25, called clones with MiXCR and kept productive beta chains. CDR3 protein sequences are deduplicated, and each keeps its most common genes and DNA. This sample lists more than 700,000 distinct CDR3 sequences; 53% were detected once. About two fifths of the sample comes from the top ten. The sequenced material came from blood. The receptors were sampled from an older man in good health.

This clonotype was seen only a few times. The rearrangement uses TRBV6-5 and TRBJ2-1; possibly TRBD1 or TRBD2 for D (5 bases each). The CDR3 is 17 residues long. The germline V gene encodes CDR1 MNHEY and CDR2 SVGAGI. Trimming took 0 bases from V and 2 from J, leaving 14 bases between them. The CDR3, as DNA: TGTGCCAGCAGTTACTCGGGACCTGGAGGAGCCTACAATGAGCAGTTCTTC. Its translation: CASSYSGPGGAYNEQFF.

The gene calls are TRBV2 and TRBJ2-1; D gene ambiguous. The germline V gene encodes CDR1 SNHLY and CDR2 FYNNEI. The CDR3 has 14 amino acids. Trimming removed 11 bases at V and 7 bases at J, with 21 bases between. The CDR3 is CAGARSDLGNEQFF. In nucleotides, the CDR3 is TGTGCCGGAGCAAGGTCAGACCTGGGGAATGAGCAGTTCTTC.

J is TRBJ1-2 and V is TRBV6-6; D call uncertain. Germline loops: CDR1 MNHNY, CDR2 SVGAGI (reference sequence). This CDR3 is 13 amino acids long. Trimming removed 3 bases from V and 3 bases from J, with 8 bases in between. This CDR3 is CASSYPGDYGYTF. Here the CDR3 DNA reads TGTGCCAGCAGTTATCCGGGCGACTATGGCTACACCTTC.

This clonotype came up many times. V is TRBV3-1 and J is TRBJ2-2, with TRBD1 identical over 10 bases. V lost 4 bases and J lost 5; bases outside the gene matches: 4. Germline V gene data show CDR1 as LGHDT and CDR2 as YNNKEL (reference sequence). CDR3 size: 15 residues. The CDR3 coding sequence is TGTGCCAGCAGCCGAGGACAGGGGGGTACCGGGGAGCTGTTTTTT. Encoded protein: CASSRGQGGTGELFF.

The chain employs TRBV6-4 and TRBJ2-7; D is unclear. Germline loops: CDR1 MRHNA, CDR2 SNTAGT. Trimming removed 0 bases from V and 1 base from J, with 7 bases in between. This CDR3 is built from 14 residues. The CDR3 sequence: CASSDSYSSYEQYF. The CDR3 coding sequence is TGTGCCAGCAGTGACTCCTACTCGTCCTACGAGCAGTACTTC.

A few counts support this clonotype. The chain uses TRBV21-1 and TRBJ1-5; TRBD1 is the table's D call, not checked against the DNA. TRBV21-1 is tagged as a pseudogene. The CDR3 is made up of 18 amino acids. Here the CDR3 DNA reads TGTGCCAGCAGGAAACTCCATGCAGGGGGCGGCCCCAATCAGCCCCAGCATTTT. Its protein product is CASRKLHAGGGPNQPQHF.

This clonotype appeared a few times. V and J are TRBV6-6 and TRBJ2-5, with 7 bases lining up with TRBD1. Per the germline V gene, CDR1 is MNHNY and CDR2 is SVGAGI (reference sequence). With 0 bases clipped from V and 2 bases from J, the junction kept 3 bases outside the gene matches. This CDR3 spans 15 amino acids. CDR3 nucleotide sequence: TGTGCCAGCAGTTACTCACCGGGACAGCAAGAGACCCAGTACTTC. Translated, it gives CASSYSPGQQETQYF.

This clonotype appeared a few times. The V gene is TRBV6-2 or TRBV6-3, the J gene TRBJ1-1; the D is unclear. Trimming removed 4 bases at V and 1 base at J, with 10 bases between. The length of the CDR3 is 14 residues. CDR1 is MNHEY and CDR2 is SVGEGT in the germline V gene. For the CDR3, the DNA is TGTGCCAGCAGTTTAGAGGGCCGGAACACTGAAGCTTTCTTT. It translates to CASSLEGRNTEAFF.

This clonotype turned up a few times. The chain combines TRBV27 with TRBJ2-4; D possibly corresponds to TRBD2 (5 bases). Per the germline V gene, CDR1 is MNHEY and CDR2 is SMNVEV (reference sequence). Trimming cost V 0 bases and J 7 bases, with 13 bases left between them. The CDR3 contains 15 residues. The CDR3 DNA reads TGTGCCAGCAGTTTATCTCCGGGATTTGGTAACATTCAGTACTTC. It translates to CASSLSPGFGNIQYF.